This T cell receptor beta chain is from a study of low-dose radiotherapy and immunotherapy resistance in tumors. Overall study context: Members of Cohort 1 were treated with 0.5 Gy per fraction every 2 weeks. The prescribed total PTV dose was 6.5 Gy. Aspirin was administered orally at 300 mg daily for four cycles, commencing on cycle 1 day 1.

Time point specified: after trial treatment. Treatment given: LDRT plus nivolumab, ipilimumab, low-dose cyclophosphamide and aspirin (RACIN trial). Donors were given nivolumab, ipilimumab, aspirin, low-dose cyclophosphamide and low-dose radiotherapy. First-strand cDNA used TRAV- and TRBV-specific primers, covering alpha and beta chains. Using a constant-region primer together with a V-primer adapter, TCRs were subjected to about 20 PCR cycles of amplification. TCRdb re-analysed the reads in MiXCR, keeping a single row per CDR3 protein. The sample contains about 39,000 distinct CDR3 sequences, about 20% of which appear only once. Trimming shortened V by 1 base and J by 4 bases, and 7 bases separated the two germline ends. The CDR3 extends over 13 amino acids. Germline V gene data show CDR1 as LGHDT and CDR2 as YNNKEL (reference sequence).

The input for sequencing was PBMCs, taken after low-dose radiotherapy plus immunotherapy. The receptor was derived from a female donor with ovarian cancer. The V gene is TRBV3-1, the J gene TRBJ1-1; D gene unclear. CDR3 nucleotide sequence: TGTGCCAGCAGCCAAGCCTGGGGCACTGAAGCTTTCTTT. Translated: CASSQAWGTEAFF.